Each of the 2 T cell receptor beta chains below was sequenced from the same sample in a study of T cell responses to AZD1222 COVID-19 vaccine. Generated by immunoSEQ multiplex PCR, the TCRdb table keeps only in-frame clones and is missing some. The table records under 150,000 clones, roughly 85% of them present only once. The specimen was peripheral blood, collected 28 days after the second dose of the MenACWY control vaccine. These TCRs come from an adult who received the MenACWY meningococcal vaccine as a control.

The chain employs TRBV6-1 and TRBJ1-3; no clear D. Germline CDR1 is MNHNS and CDR2 is SASEGT. The ends were cut back, 1 base at V and 1 base at J, with 5 bases in the middle. This CDR3 comprises 14 residues. The CDR3 DNA sequence: TGTGCCAGCAGTGAAGGGGGATCTGGAAACACCATATATTTT. As protein: CASSEGGSGNTIYF.

The chain is built from TRBV19 and TRBJ1-2; the D is unclear. The CDR3 sequence is 11 residues long. Deletions cut 5 bases from V and 7 bases from J, with 8 bases between. CDR1 is LNHDA, CDR2 SQIVND, per germline (reference sequence). The CDR3 DNA sequence: TGTGCCAGTAGTGGCGCGACTGGCTACACCTTC. Translation: CASSGATGYTF.